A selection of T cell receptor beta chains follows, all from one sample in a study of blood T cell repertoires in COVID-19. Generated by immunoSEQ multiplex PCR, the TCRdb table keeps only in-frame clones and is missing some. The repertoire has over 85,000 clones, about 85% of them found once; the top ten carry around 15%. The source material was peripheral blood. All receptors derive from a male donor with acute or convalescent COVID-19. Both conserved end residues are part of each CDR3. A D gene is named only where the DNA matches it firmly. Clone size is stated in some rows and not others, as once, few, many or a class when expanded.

cdr3_aa: CASSLETGQIQETQYF
cdr3_nt: TGTGCCAGCAGCTTAGAGACGGGACAGATACAAGAGACCCAGTACTTC
v_call: TRBV7-8
j_call: TRBJ2-5
clone_size: -
d_call: TRBD1

cdr3_aa: CASSPLAGGPTQYF
cdr3_nt: TGTGCCAGCAGTCCACTAGCGGGGGGACCCACGCAGTATTTT
v_call: TRBV6-2/TRBV6-3
j_call: TRBJ2-3
clone_size: -
d_call: TRBD2

cdr3_aa: CAWSVRDTANYGYTF
cdr3_nt: TGTGCCTGGAGTGTTCGGGACACCGCGAACTATGGCTACACCTTC
v_call: TRBV30
j_call: TRBJ1-2
clone_size: -
d_call: -

cdr3_aa: CASSSKREQYF
cdr3_nt: TGTGCCAGCAGCTCCAAGCGCGAGCAGTACTTC
v_call: TRBV7-9
j_call: TRBJ2-7
clone_size: -
d_call: -

cdr3_aa: CASSLGQAGLNSPLHF
cdr3_nt: TGTGCCAGCAGCTTAGGACAGGCCGGACTTAATTCACCCCTCCACTTT
v_call: TRBV7-2
j_call: TRBJ1-6
clone_size: -
d_call: -

cdr3_aa: CASSLRSDSFNEKLFF
cdr3_nt: TGTGCCAGCAGTTTACGATCCGACAGCTTTAATGAAAAACTGTTTTTT
v_call: TRBV27
j_call: TRBJ1-4
clone_size: few
d_call: -

cdr3_aa: CASSGTGTGGGEQYF
cdr3_nt: TGTGCCAGCAGCGGGACCGGGACAGGGGGCGGCGAGCAGTACTTC
v_call: TRBV5-5
j_call: TRBJ2-7
clone_size: -
d_call: TRBD1

cdr3_aa: CASRPSRVNTEAFF
cdr3_nt: TGCGCCAGCAGGCCATCCAGGGTGAACACTGAAGCTTTCTTT
v_call: TRBV5-1
j_call: TRBJ1-1
clone_size: -
d_call: -

cdr3_aa: CATSDTNIREQYF
cdr3_nt: TGTGCCACCAGTGACACAAACATACGCGAGCAGTACTTC
v_call: TRBV24-1
j_call: TRBJ2-7
clone_size: -
d_call: -

cdr3_aa: CATSGSQRGDYNEQFF
cdr3_nt: TGTGCCACCAGTGGGTCCCAACGCGGGGATTACAATGAGCAGTTCTTC
v_call: TRBV24-1
j_call: TRBJ2-1
clone_size: -
d_call: -

cdr3_aa: CAISDRQGDSPLHF
cdr3_nt: TGTGCCATCAGTGACCGACAGGGGGATTCACCCCTCCACTTT
v_call: TRBV10-3
j_call: TRBJ1-6
clone_size: -
d_call: TRBD1

cdr3_aa: CASSENRGSSSSGANVLTF
cdr3_nt: TGTGCCAGCAGTGAAAATAGGGGATCGTCCAGCTCTGGGGCCAACGTCCTGACTTTC
v_call: TRBV6-1
j_call: TRBJ2-6
clone_size: -
d_call: -

cdr3_aa: CASSLAGIGGFIQYF
cdr3_nt: TGTGCCAGCAGTTTAGCGGGGATAGGGGGCTTCATTCAGTACTTC
v_call: TRBV27
j_call: TRBJ2-4
clone_size: once
d_call: -

cdr3_aa: CASRGTGVNTEAFF
cdr3_nt: TGTGCCAGCCGGGGGACAGGGGTGAACACTGAAGCTTTCTTT
v_call: TRBV28
j_call: TRBJ1-1
clone_size: few
d_call: TRBD1

cdr3_aa: CATSRGEGHSETQYF
cdr3_nt: TGTGCCACCAGCAGAGGAGAGGGTCATTCCGAGACCCAGTACTTC
v_call: TRBV15
j_call: TRBJ2-5
clone_size: -
d_call: -

cdr3_aa: CASSIPDRINQPQHF
cdr3_nt: TGTGCCAGTAGTATTCCGGACAGAATCAATCAGCCCCAGCATTTT
v_call: TRBV19
j_call: TRBJ1-5
clone_size: -
d_call: -

cdr3_aa: CASNMALAQYF
cdr3_nt: TGTGCCAGCAATATGGCTCTTGCGCAGTATTTT
v_call: TRBV2
j_call: TRBJ2-3
clone_size: -
d_call: -

cdr3_aa: CASSYRAGVSTEAFF
cdr3_nt: TGTGCCAGCAGTTACCGGGCAGGGGTAAGCACTGAAGCTTTCTTT
v_call: TRBV6-5
j_call: TRBJ1-1
clone_size: -
d_call: -

cdr3_aa: CASSSRRDYYGYTF
cdr3_nt: TGTGCCAGCAGCTCCCGGCGGGATTACTATGGCTACACCTTC
v_call: TRBV11-2
j_call: TRBJ1-2
clone_size: few
d_call: -

cdr3_aa: CASSNGQGRAQYF
cdr3_nt: TGTGCCAGCAGCAACGGACAGGGTCGGGCGCAGTATTTT
v_call: TRBV7-2
j_call: TRBJ2-3
clone_size: -
d_call: TRBD1

cdr3_aa: CASSHIIQATQGYTF
cdr3_nt: TGTGCCAGTAGTCATATCATACAGGCGACCCAGGGCTACACCTTC
v_call: TRBV19
j_call: TRBJ1-2
clone_size: -
d_call: -

cdr3_aa: CASSRQWGTLYYEQYF
cdr3_nt: TGTGCCAGCAGCCGACAGTGGGGTACTCTCTACTACGAGCAGTACTTC
v_call: TRBV14
j_call: TRBJ2-7
clone_size: -
d_call: -

cdr3_aa: CASFGQGVGELFF
cdr3_nt: TGTGCCTCCTTTGGACAGGGAGTCGGGGAGCTGTTTTTT
v_call: TRBV6-6
j_call: TRBJ2-2
clone_size: few
d_call: TRBD1

cdr3_aa: CASSSRLNSGNTIYF
cdr3_nt: TGTGCCAGCAGCTCGCGACTGAACTCTGGAAACACCATATATTTT
v_call: TRBV9
j_call: TRBJ1-3
clone_size: -
d_call: -

cdr3_aa: CASRSDSTYNEQFF
cdr3_nt: TGCGCCAGCAGAAGTGACAGCACCTACAATGAGCAGTTCTTC
v_call: TRBV5-1
j_call: TRBJ2-1
clone_size: -
d_call: -

cdr3_aa: CASSLVEGAEQYF
cdr3_nt: TGCGCCAGCAGCTTGGTGGAGGGGGCCGAGCAGTACTTC
v_call: TRBV5-1
j_call: TRBJ2-7
clone_size: -
d_call: -

cdr3_aa: CASSLGQGTEAFF
cdr3_nt: TGTGCCAGCAGTTTAGGGCAGGGCACTGAAGCTTTCTTT
v_call: TRBV12-3/TRBV12-4
j_call: TRBJ1-1
clone_size: -
d_call: -

cdr3_aa: CASSLGPSGGRKQFF
cdr3_nt: TGCGCCAGCAGCTTGGGCCCTAGCGGGGGTAGGAAGCAGTTCTTC
v_call: TRBV5-1
j_call: TRBJ2-1
clone_size: -
d_call: TRBD2

cdr3_aa: CASSSQAGGYGYTF
cdr3_nt: TGTGCCAGCAGTTCCCAAGCAGGGGGCTATGGCTACACCTTC
v_call: TRBV27
j_call: TRBJ1-2
clone_size: -
d_call: TRBD1

cdr3_aa: CASSIDGLGSNEQFF
cdr3_nt: TGTGCCAGTAGTATAGACGGACTAGGAAGCAATGAGCAGTTCTTC
v_call: TRBV19
j_call: TRBJ2-1
clone_size: -
d_call: TRBD2

cdr3_aa: CASSLGQRGARTDTQYF
cdr3_nt: TGCGCCAGCAGCTTGGGTCAGCGGGGGGCCCGCACAGATACGCAGTATTTT
v_call: TRBV5-1
j_call: TRBJ2-3
clone_size: -
d_call: TRBD2

cdr3_aa: CASSLVRGNTEAFF
cdr3_nt: TGTGCCAGCAGCTTAGTCAGGGGCAACACTGAAGCTTTCTTT
v_call: TRBV11-2
j_call: TRBJ1-1
clone_size: -
d_call: -

cdr3_aa: CASSLGLAGGQLNNEQFF
cdr3_nt: TGTGCCAGCAGCTTGGGACTAGCGGGGGGGCAGTTGAACAATGAGCAGTTCTTC
v_call: TRBV5-4
j_call: TRBJ2-1
clone_size: -
d_call: TRBD2

cdr3_aa: CASSLPGQGANIQYF
cdr3_nt: TGTGCCAGCAGCTTACCGGGACAGGGGGCAAACATTCAGTACTTC
v_call: TRBV5-6
j_call: TRBJ2-4
clone_size: -
d_call: TRBD1

cdr3_aa: CASSRDRGLGEAFF
cdr3_nt: TGTGCCAGCAGCCGGGACAGGGGGCTTGGTGAAGCTTTCTTT
v_call: TRBV2
j_call: TRBJ1-1
clone_size: medium-sized
d_call: TRBD1

cdr3_aa: CASAGTGGSNEQYF
cdr3_nt: TGTGCCAGCGCCGGGACAGGGGGCTCTAATGAGCAGTACTTC
v_call: TRBV28
j_call: TRBJ2-7
clone_size: -
d_call: TRBD1

cdr3_aa: CASRPDRAKGYTF
cdr3_nt: TGTGCCAGCAGGCCCGACAGAGCGAAGGGCTACACCTTC
v_call: TRBV2
j_call: TRBJ1-2
clone_size: -
d_call: -

cdr3_aa: CASSDGPGGYGYTF
cdr3_nt: TGTGCCAGCAGCGACGGACCAGGAGGCTATGGCTACACCTTC
v_call: TRBV7-2
j_call: TRBJ1-2
clone_size: -
d_call: -

cdr3_aa: CATSDSGGNAEAFF
cdr3_nt: TGTGCCACCAGTGATTCAGGGGGGAACGCTGAAGCTTTCTTT
v_call: TRBV24-1
j_call: TRBJ1-1
clone_size: -
d_call: TRBD1

cdr3_aa: CASSAGQSWTGELFF
cdr3_nt: TGTGCCAGCAGCGCGGGACAGTCCTGGACCGGGGAGCTGTTTTTT
v_call: TRBV2
j_call: TRBJ2-2
clone_size: -
d_call: -

cdr3_aa: CASNPGQGPISPLHF
cdr3_nt: TGTGCCAGCAACCCTGGACAGGGCCCGATTTCACCCCTCCACTTT
v_call: TRBV6-5
j_call: TRBJ1-6
clone_size: -
d_call: TRBD1

cdr3_aa: CSAQFGGASYNSPLHF
cdr3_nt: TGCAGCGCGCAATTTGGGGGGGCGTCCTATAATTCACCCCTCCACTTT
v_call: TRBV29-1
j_call: TRBJ1-6
clone_size: -
d_call: -

cdr3_aa: CASSRVVNTEAFF
cdr3_nt: TGTGCCAGCAGTCGAGTCGTGAACACTGAAGCTTTCTTT
v_call: TRBV6-5
j_call: TRBJ1-1
clone_size: -
d_call: -

cdr3_aa: CASSFGQATNEKLFF
cdr3_nt: TGTGCCAGCAGCTTTGGCCAGGCAACTAATGAAAAACTGTTTTTT
v_call: TRBV2
j_call: TRBJ1-4
clone_size: -
d_call: -

cdr3_aa: CASSSPGGGTDTQYF
cdr3_nt: TGTGCCAGCAGCTCCCCCGGCGGGGGCACAGATACGCAGTATTTT
v_call: TRBV7-6
j_call: TRBJ2-3
clone_size: -
d_call: -

cdr3_aa: CASSGDRGGTEAFF
cdr3_nt: TGTGCCAGCAGTGGGGACAGGGGAGGCACTGAAGCTTTCTTT
v_call: TRBV2
j_call: TRBJ1-1
clone_size: -
d_call: TRBD1

cdr3_aa: CASSPTSAGETQYF
cdr3_nt: TGTGCCAGCAGCCCCACTAGCGCTGGGGAGACCCAGTACTTC
v_call: TRBV7-2
j_call: TRBJ2-5
clone_size: -
d_call: TRBD2

cdr3_aa: CAWSRSGGSSYNEQFF
cdr3_nt: TGTGCCTGGAGTCGGAGCGGGGGATCCTCCTACAATGAGCAGTTCTTC
v_call: TRBV30
j_call: TRBJ2-1
clone_size: -
d_call: TRBD2

cdr3_aa: CASSLETSPAETQYF
cdr3_nt: TGCGCCAGCAGCTTGGAAACTAGCCCCGCGGAGACCCAGTACTTC
v_call: TRBV5-1
j_call: TRBJ2-5
clone_size: once
d_call: -

cdr3_aa: CASSPDGGGYQPQHF
cdr3_nt: TGTGCCAGCAGCCCAGACGGGGGTGGGTATCAGCCCCAGCATTTT
v_call: TRBV9
j_call: TRBJ1-5
clone_size: few
d_call: -

cdr3_aa: CASSRQGSNEQFF
cdr3_nt: TGTGCCAGCAGCCGACAGGGATCGAATGAGCAGTTCTTC
v_call: TRBV11-3
j_call: TRBJ2-1
clone_size: -
d_call: TRBD1

cdr3_aa: CAISESRGSGLNTEAFF
cdr3_nt: TGTGCCATCAGTGAGTCGCGGGGGTCTGGGTTGAACACTGAAGCTTTCTTT
v_call: TRBV10-3
j_call: TRBJ1-1
clone_size: once
d_call: -